The following is a T cell receptor beta chain sequence with its context. The CDR3 is made up of 12 amino acids. The V end lost 3 bases, the J end lost 5 bases, and 10 bases lay between the germline ends. From germline, CDR1 is GTSNPN and CDR2 SVGIG (reference sequence). In the original processing: Amplification of reference gene primers provided the estimated nucleated cell counts. The repertoire was sequenced with immunoSEQ multiplex PCR; TCRdb's copy has only in-frame clones and lacks some. V and J calls and clone size are copied from that table; D and trimming were computed from the DNA. The table includes some 90,000 clones, about 70% detected once. The sample belongs to a study of blood T cell repertoires in COVID-19. Turning to the study itself: There were acute and convalescent COVID-19 samples, and they came from the United States, Italy and Spain.

The rearrangement uses TRBV30 and TRBJ2-5; D perhaps matches TRBD2 (5 bases). This clonotype originated in a woman aged 55-69 years in a cohort sampled during active or convalescent COVID-19. The material sequenced was peripheral blood. CDR3 protein: CAWRPPGETQYF. CDR3 DNA sequence: TGTGCCTGGAGACCCCCGGGGGAGACCCAGTACTTC.